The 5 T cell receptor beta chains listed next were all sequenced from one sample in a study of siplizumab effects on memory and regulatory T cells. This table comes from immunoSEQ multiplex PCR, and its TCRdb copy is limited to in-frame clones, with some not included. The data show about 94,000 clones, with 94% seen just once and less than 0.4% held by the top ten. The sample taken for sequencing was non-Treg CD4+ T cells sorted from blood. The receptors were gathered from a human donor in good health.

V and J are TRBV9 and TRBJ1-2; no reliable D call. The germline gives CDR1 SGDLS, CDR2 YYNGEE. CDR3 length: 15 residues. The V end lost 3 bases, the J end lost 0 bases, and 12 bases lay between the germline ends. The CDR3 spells CASSESPATNYGYTF. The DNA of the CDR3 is TGTGCCAGCAGCGAAAGTCCAGCTACTAACTATGGCTACACCTTC. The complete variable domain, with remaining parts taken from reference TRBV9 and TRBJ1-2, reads DSGVTQTPKHLITATGQRVTLRCSPRSGDLSVYWYQQSLDQGLQFLIQYYNGEERAKGNILERFSAQQFPDLHSELNLSSLELGDSALYFCASSESPATNYGYTFGSGTRLTVV.

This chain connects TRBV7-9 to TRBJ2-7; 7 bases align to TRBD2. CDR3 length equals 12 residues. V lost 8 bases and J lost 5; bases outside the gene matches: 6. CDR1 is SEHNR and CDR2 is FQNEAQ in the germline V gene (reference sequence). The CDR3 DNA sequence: TGTGCCAGCGGGCCTAGCGGTGACGAGCAGTACTTC. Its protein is CASGPSGDEQYF.

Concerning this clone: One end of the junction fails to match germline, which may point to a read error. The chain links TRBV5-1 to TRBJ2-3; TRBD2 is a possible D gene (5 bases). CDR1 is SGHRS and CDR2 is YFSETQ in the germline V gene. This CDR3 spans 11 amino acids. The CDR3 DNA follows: TGCGCCAGCAGCTTGGGCGGGCAGGCATTTTTT. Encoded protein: CASSLGGQAFF.

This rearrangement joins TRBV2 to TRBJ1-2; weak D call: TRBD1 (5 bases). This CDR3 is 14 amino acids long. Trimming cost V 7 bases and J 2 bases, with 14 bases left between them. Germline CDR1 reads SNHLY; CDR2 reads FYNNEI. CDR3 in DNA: TGTGCCAGCACGATAGGCAGGGAAAACTATGGCTACACCTTC. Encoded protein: CASTIGRENYGYTF.

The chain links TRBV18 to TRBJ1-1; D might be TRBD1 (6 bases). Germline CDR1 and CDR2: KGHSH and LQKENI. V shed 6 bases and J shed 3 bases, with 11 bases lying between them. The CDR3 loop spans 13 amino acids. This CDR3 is CASSGGSYTEAFF. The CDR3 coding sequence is TGTGCCAGCTCTGGGGGCAGTTACACTGAAGCTTTCTTT.